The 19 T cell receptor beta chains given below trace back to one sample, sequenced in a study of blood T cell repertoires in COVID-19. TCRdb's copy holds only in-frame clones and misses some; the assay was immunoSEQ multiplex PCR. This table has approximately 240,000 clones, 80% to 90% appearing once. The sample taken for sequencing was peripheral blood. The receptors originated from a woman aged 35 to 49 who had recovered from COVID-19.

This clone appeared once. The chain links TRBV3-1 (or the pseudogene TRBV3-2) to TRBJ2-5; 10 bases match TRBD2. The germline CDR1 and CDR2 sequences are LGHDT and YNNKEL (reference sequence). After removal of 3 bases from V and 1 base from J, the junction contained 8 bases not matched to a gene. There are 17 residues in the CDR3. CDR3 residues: CASSQGLLAGVQETQYF. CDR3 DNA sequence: TGTGCCAGCAGCCAGGGTTTGCTAGCGGGAGTCCAAGAGACCCAGTACTTC.

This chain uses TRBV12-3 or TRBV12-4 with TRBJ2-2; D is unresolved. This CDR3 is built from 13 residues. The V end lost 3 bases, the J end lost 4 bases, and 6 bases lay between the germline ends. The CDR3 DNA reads TGTGCCAGCAGTTTTCCCGTCACCGGGGAGCTGTTTTTT. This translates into CASSFPVTGELFF.

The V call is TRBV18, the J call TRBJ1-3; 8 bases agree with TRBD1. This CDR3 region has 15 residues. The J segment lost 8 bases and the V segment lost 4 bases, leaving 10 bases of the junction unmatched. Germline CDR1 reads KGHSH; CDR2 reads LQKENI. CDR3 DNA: TGTGCCAGCTCACGAACCGGGACAGGATTGGACACCATATATTTT. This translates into CASSRTGTGLDTIYF.

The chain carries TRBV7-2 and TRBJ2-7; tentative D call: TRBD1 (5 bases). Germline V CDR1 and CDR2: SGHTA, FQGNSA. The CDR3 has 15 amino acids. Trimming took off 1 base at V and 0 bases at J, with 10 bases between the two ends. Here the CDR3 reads CASSLGSDTSYEQYF. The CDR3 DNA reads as TGTGCCAGCAGCTTAGGGTCGGACACCTCCTACGAGCAGTACTTC. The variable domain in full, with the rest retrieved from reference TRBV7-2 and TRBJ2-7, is GAGVSQSPSNKVTEKGKDVELRCDPISGHTALYWYRQSLGQGLEFLIYFQGNSAPDKSGLPSDRFSAERTGGSVSTLTIQRTQQEDSAVYLCASSLGSDTSYEQYFGPGTRLTVT.

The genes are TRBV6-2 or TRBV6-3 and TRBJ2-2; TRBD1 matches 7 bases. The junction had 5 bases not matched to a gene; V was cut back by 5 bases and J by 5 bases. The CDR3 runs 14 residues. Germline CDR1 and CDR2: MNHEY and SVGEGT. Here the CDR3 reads CASSLTGLTGELFF. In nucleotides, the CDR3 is TGTGCCAGCAGTCTGACAGGGTTAACCGGGGAGCTGTTTTTT.

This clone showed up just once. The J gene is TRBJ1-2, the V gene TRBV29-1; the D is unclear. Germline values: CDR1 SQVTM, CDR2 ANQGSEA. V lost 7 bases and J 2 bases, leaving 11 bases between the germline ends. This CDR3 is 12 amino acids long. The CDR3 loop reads CSAGGSNYGYTF. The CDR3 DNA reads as TGCAGCGCCGGAGGGTCAAACTATGGCTACACCTTC. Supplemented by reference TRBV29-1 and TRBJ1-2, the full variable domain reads SAVISQKPSRDICQRGTSLTIQCQVDSQVTMMFWYRQQPGQSLTLIATANQGSEATYESGFVIDKFPISRPNLTFSTLTVSNMSPEDSSIYLCSAGGSNYGYTFGSGTRLTVV.

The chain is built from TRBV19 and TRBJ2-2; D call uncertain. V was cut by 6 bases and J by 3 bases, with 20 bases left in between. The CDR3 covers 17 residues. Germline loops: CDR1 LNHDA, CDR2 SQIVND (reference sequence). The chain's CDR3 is CASRAVKSPFDTGELFF. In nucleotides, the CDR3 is TGTGCCAGTAGGGCCGTCAAATCTCCTTTTGACACCGGGGAGCTGTTTTTT.

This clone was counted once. Here the CDR3 reads CASSLVAGQLFF. The CDR3 DNA follows: TGTGCCAGCAGCTTAGTGGCGGGACAACTGTTTTTT. The V gene is TRBV7-2, the J gene TRBJ1-4, with D maybe TRBD1 (5 bases). Germline V lookup: CDR1 SGHTA, CDR2 FQGNSA. V was trimmed by 1 base and J by 12 bases, leaving 9 bases between them. CDR3 length: 12 amino acids.

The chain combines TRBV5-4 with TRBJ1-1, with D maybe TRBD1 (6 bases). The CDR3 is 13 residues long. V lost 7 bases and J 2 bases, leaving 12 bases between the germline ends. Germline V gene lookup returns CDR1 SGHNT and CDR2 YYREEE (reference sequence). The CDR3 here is CASGGASNTEAFF. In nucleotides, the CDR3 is TGTGCCAGCGGGGGGGCATCTAACACTGAAGCTTTCTTT.

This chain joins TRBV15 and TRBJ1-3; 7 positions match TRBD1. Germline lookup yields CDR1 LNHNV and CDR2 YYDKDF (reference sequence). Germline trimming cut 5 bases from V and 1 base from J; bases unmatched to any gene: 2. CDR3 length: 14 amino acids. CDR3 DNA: TGTGCCACCAGCCAGACAGGGTCTGGAAACACCATATATTTT. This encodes CATSQTGSGNTIYF.

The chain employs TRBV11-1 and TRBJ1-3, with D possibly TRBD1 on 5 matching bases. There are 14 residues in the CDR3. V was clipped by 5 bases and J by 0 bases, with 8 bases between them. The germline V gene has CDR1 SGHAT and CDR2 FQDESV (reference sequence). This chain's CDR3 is CASSQQVSGNTIYF. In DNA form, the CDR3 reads TGTGCCAGCAGCCAACAGGTCTCTGGAAACACCATATATTTT.

CDR3 loop: CASRLMDRWDTEAFF. For the CDR3, the DNA is TGTGCCAGCAGACTCATGGACAGGTGGGACACTGAAGCTTTCTTT. The rearrangement joins TRBV13 to TRBJ1-1; 7 bases agree with TRBD1. The CDR3 runs to 15 residues. Germline values: CDR1 PRHDT, CDR2 FYEKMQ (reference sequence). The ends lost 6 bases at V and 3 bases at J; junction bases unmatched: 10.

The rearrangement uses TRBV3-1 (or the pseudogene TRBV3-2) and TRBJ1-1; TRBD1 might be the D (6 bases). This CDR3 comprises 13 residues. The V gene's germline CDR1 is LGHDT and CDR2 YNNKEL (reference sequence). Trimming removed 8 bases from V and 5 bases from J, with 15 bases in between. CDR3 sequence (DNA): TGTGCCAGCGCGGGGGCGGGGTATACTGAAGCTTTCTTT. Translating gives CASAGAGYTEAFF.

The CDR3 spells CASSQNVNSYGYTF. The CDR3 coding sequence is TGTGCCAGCAGCCAAAACGTAAACAGCTATGGCTACACCTTC. J is TRBJ1-2 and V is TRBV3-1 (or the pseudogene TRBV3-2); D is unclear. The ends were cut back, 2 bases at V and 4 bases at J, with 11 bases in the middle. CDR3 length equals 14 residues. Germline CDR1 and CDR2: LGHDT and YNNKEL (reference sequence).

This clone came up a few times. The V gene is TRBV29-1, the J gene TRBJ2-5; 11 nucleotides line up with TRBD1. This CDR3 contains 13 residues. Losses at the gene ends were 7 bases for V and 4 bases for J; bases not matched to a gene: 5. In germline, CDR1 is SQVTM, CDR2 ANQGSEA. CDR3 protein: CSAQGQGGETQYF. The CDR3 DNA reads TGCAGCGCTCAGGGACAGGGGGGAGAGACCCAGTACTTC.

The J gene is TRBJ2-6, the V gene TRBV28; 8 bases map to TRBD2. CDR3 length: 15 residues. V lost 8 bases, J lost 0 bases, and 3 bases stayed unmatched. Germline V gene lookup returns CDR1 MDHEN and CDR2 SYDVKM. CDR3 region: CASREGTSGANVLTF. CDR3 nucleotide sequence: TGTGCCAGCCGGGAGGGGACCTCTGGGGCCAACGTCCTGACTTTC.

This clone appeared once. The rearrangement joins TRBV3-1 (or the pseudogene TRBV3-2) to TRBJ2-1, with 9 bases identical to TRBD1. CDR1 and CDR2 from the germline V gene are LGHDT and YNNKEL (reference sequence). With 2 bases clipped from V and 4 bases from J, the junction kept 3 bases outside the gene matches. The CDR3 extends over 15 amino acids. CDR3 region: CASSQRGQGYNEQFF. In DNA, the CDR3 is TGTGCCAGCAGCCAACGAGGACAGGGGTACAATGAGCAGTTCTTC.

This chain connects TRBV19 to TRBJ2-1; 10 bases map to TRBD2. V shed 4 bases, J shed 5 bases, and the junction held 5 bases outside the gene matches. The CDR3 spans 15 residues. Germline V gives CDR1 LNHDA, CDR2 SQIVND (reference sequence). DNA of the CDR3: TGTGCCAGTAGTAAAAGCGGGGGGGCCGACAATGAGCAGTTCTTC. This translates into CASSKSGGADNEQFF. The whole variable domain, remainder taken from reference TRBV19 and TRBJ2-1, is DGGITQSPKYLFRKEGQNVTLSCEQNLNHDAMYWYRQDPGQGLRLIYYSQIVNDFQKGDIAEGYSVSREKKESFPLTVTSAQKNPTAFYLCASSKSGGADNEQFFGPGTRLTVL.

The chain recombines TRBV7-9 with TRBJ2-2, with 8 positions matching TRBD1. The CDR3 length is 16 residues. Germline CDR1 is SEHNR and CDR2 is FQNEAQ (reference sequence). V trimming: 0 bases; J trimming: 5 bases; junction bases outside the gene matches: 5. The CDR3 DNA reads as TGTGCCAGCAGCTTAGCGCAGGGGGCTGGAACCGGGGAGCTGTTTTTT. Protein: CASSLAQGAGTGELFF.